The T cell receptor (beta chain) under discussion was sequenced for a study of T cells in localized non-small cell lung cancer. Study-level points and caveats: Maximal T cell clonality occurred in uninvolved adjacent lung, with tumor ranking below it. Adjacent lung tissue had a median roughly 52 of the top 100 clones found in the tumor. Density of T cells in blood, when higher, went with longer overall survival.

The germline V gene has CDR1 SGHNT and CDR2 YENEEA. V shed 1 base and J shed 5 bases, with 14 bases lying between them. This CDR3 spans 15 amino acids. This clone is classed as medium-sized. What it binds is unknown. TCRdb's copy holds only in-frame clones and misses some; the assay was immunoSEQ multiplex PCR. Among about 1,700 clones listed, roughly 24% were seen once. The material was lung tumor tissue, obtained before any cancer treatment. V is TRBV11-3 and J is TRBJ2-5; D remains unclear. The clonotype was recovered from a male donor aged 60 or older with stage II squamous cell lung carcinoma. The DNA for the CDR3 is TGTGCCAGCAGCTTAGTCAGTTCGAGATGGGAGACCCAGTACTTC. Protein product: CASSLVSSRWETQYF.